This T cell receptor beta chain derives from a study of CD8+ T cells in alopecia areata. V lost 1 base, J lost 11 bases, and 12 bases lay in between. The germline V gene has CDR1 GTSNPN and CDR2 SVGIG (reference sequence). The CDR3 length is 11 residues. The authors extracted RNA and reverse transcribed it into cDNA as the sequencing template. Profiling relied on immunoSEQ multiplex PCR, and the TCRdb table lists in-frame clones only, not all of them. Among about 130,000 clones, approximately 49% were seen once, and the ten largest hold over 15%. Lesional scalp punch biopsies and peripheral blood were collected from alopecia areata patients.

V gene TRBV30 combines with J gene TRBJ2-7; possibly TRBD2 for D (5 bases). Here the sequenced sample was CD8+ T cells sorted from blood, taken at week 0. The source of this sequence is a human donor with alopecia areata. Here the CDR3 DNA reads TGTGCCTGGAGTGCCGGGATCCAGGAGTACTTC. This sequence encodes CAWSAGIQEYF.